This TCR beta chain was recorded in a study of cytomegalovirus exposure and HLA in healthy donors. Turning to the study itself: Around 77 million unique TCRs from HLA-typed donors made up an early data release. Study-wide results and caveats: In a later analysis, HLA-associated TCR beta chains were more clonally expanded than equally common others.

The V gene's germline CDR1 is SGHNT and CDR2 YYREEE (reference sequence). The junction had 7 bases not matched to a gene; V was cut back by 2 bases and J by 4 bases. The CDR3 runs 15 residues. This clone was counted a single time. The antigen is not known. 13 Jbeta primers and 60 Vbeta primers were used for the PCR. Clones were read by immunoSEQ multiplex PCR, and TCRdb kept only the in-frame ones, dropping some. The repertoire has under 95,000 clones, about 75% of them found once; the top ten carry over 2%. The J gene is TRBJ2-7, the V gene TRBV5-4; 9 bases line up with TRBD1. Sequenced input: PBMCs. This TCR derives from a man between 35 and 55 years old in good health and CMV-seronegative. The CDR3 spells CASSFPGTGSYEQYF. The DNA of the CDR3 is TGTGCCAGCAGCTTCCCCGGGACAGGGTCGTACGAGCAGTACTTC.